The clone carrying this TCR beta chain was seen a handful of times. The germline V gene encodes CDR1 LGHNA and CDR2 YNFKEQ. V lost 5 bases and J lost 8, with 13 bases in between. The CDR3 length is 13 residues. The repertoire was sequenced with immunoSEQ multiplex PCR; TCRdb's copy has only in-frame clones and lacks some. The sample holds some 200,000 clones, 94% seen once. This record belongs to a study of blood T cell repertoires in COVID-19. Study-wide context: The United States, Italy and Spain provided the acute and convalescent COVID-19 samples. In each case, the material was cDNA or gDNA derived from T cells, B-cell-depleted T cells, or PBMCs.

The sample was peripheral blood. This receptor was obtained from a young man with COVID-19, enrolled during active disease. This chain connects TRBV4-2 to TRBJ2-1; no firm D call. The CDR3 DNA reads TGTGCCAGCAGCAAAAATAGAATCCATGAGCAGTTCTTC. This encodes CASSKNRIHEQFF.